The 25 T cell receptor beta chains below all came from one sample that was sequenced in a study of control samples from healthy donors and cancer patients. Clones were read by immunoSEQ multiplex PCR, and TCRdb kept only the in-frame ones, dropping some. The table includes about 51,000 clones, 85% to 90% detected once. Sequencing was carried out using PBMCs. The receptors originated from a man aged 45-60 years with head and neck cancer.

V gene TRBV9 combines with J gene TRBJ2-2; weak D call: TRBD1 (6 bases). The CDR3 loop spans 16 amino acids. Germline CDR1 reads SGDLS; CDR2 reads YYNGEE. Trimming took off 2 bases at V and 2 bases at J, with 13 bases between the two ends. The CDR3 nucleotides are TGTGCCAGCAGCGTTTACGGGACACGAAACACCGGGGAGCTGTTTTTT. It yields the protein CASSVYGTRNTGELFF.

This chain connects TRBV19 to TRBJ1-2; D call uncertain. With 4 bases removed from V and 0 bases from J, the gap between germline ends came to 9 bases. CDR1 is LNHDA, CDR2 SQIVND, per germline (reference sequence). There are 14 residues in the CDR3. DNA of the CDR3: TGTGCCAGTAGTAGCCCCAGTACTAACTATGGCTACACCTTC. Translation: CASSSPSTNYGYTF.

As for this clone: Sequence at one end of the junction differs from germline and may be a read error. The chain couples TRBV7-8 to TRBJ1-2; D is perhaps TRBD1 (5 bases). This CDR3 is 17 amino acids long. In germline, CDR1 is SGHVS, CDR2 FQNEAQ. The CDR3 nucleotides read TGTGCCAGCAACTTAGGGGTTTCCCTGGGCCTGGGGAATGGCTACACCTTC. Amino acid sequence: CASNLGVSLGLGNGYTF. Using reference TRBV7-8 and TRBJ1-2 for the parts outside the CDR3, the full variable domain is GAGVSQSPRYKVAKRGQDVALRCDPISGHVSLFWYQQALGQGPEFLTYFQNEAQLDKSGLPSDRFFAERPEGSVSTLKIQRTQQEDSAVYLCASNLGVSLGLGNGYTFGSGTRLTVV.

This CDR3 is CASSEPGQGISTYGYTF. The CDR3 nucleotides are TGTGCCAGCAGCGAGCCGGGACAGGGTATCTCTACGTATGGCTACACCTTC. The rearrangement uses TRBV9 and TRBJ1-2; 9 bases agree with TRBD1. CDR3 length equals 17 residues. The V gene end was trimmed by 3 bases and the J gene end by 5 bases; junction bases not matched to a gene: 14. Per germline, CDR1 SGDLS and CDR2 YYNGEE.

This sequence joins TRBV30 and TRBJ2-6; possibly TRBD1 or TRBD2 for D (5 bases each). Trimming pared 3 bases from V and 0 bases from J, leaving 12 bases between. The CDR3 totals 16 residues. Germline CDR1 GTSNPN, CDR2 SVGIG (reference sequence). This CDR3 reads CAWSTGQISGANVLTF. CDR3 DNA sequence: TGTGCCTGGAGCACGGGGCAAATCTCTGGGGCCAACGTCCTGACTTTC.

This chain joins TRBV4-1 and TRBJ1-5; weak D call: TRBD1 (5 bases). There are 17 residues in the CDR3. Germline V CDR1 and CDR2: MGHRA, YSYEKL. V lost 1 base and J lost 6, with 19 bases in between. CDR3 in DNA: TGCGCCAGCAGCCAAGTCACCTTCGGCAGGGTGTTTCAGCCCCAGCATTTT. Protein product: CASSQVTFGRVFQPQHF.

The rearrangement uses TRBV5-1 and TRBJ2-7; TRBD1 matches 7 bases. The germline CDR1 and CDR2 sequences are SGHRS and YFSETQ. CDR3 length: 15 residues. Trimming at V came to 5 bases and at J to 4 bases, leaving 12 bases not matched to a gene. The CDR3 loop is CASRFNDREIYEQYF. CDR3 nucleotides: TGCGCCAGCAGATTTAACGACAGGGAGATTTACGAGCAGTACTTC.

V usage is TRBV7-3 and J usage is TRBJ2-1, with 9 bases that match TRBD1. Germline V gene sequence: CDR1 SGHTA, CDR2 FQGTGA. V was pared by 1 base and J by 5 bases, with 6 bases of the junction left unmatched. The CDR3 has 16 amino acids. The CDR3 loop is CASSLIRTGVNNEQFF. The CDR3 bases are TGTGCCAGCAGCTTAATTAGGACAGGGGTGAACAATGAGCAGTTCTTC.

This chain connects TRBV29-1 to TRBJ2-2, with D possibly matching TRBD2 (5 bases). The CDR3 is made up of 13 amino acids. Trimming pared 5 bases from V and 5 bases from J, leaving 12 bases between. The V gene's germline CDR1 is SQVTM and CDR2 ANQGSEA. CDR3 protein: CSVRGLRTGELFF. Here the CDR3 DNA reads TGCAGCGTTCGGGGTCTACGGACCGGGGAGCTGTTTTTT.

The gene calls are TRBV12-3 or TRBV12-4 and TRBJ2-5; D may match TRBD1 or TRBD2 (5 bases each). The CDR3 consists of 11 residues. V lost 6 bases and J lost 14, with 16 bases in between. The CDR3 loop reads CASSLGPVLYF. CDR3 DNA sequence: TGTGCCAGCAGCCTGGGACCGGTGTTATACTTC.

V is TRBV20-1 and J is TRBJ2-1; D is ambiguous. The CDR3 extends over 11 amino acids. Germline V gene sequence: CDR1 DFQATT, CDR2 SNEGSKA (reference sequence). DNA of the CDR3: TGCAGCGCAGTACTGCCCCCATCGCGGTTCTTC. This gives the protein CSAVLPPSRFF.

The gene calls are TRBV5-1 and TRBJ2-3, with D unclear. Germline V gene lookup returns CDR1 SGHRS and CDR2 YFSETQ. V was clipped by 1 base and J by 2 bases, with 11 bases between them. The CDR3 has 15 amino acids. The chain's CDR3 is CASSLNSPVTDTQYF. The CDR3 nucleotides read TGCGCCAGCAGCTTGAATTCCCCCGTCACAGATACGCAGTATTTT.

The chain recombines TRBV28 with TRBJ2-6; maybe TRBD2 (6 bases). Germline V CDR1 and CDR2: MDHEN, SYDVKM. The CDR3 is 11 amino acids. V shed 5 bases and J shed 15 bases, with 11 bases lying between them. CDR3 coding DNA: TGTGCCAGCAGTCCAAGGGAGGACCTGACTTTC. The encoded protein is CASSPREDLTF.

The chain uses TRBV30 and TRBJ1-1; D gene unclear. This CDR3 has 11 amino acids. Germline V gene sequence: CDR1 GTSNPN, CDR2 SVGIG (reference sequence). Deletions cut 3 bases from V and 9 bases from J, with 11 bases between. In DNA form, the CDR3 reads TGTGCCTGGAGAAGGAACATGAAAGCTTTCTTT. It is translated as CAWRRNMKAFF.

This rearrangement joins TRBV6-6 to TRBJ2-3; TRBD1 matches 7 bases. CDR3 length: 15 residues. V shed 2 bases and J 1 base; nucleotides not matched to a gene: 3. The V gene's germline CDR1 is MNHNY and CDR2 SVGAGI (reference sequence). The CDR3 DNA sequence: TGTGCCAGCAGTTACCGGACAGGCCGCACAGATACGCAGTATTTT. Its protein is CASSYRTGRTDTQYF.

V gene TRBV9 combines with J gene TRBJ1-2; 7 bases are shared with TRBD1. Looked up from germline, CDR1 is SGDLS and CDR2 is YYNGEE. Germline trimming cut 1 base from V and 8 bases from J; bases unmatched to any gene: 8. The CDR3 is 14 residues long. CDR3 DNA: TGTGCCAGCAGCGTACGTGAGACAGGGCGAGGCTACACCTTC. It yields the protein CASSVRETGRGYTF. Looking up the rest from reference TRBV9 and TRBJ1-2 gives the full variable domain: DSGVTQTPKHLITATGQRVTLRCSPRSGDLSVYWYQQSLDQGLQFLIQYYNGEERAKGNILERFSAQQFPDLHSELNLSSLELGDSALYFCASSVRETGRGYTFGSGTRLTVV.

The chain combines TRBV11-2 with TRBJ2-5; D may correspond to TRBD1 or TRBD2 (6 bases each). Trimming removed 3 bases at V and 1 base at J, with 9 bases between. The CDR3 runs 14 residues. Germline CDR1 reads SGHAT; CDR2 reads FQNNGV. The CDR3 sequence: CASSLGGTQETQYF. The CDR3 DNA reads TGTGCCAGCAGCTTGGGGGGCACCCAAGAGACCCAGTACTTC.

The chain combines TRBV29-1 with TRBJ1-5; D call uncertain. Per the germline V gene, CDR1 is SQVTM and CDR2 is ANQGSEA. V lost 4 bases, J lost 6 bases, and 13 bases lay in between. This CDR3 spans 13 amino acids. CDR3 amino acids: CSVGNGGTQPQHF. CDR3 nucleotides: TGCAGCGTTGGAAATGGAGGAACTCAGCCCCAGCATTTT.

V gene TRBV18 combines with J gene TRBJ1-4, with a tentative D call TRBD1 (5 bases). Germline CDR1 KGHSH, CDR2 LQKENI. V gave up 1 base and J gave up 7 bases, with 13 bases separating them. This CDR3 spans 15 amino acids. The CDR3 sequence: CASSPRLQEGEKLFF. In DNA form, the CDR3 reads TGTGCCAGCTCACCACGCTTACAGGAGGGTGAAAAACTGTTTTTT. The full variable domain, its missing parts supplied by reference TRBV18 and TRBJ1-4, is NAGVMQNPRHLVRRRGQEARLRCSPMKGHSHVYWYRQLPEEGLKFMVYLQKENIIDESGMPKERFSAEFPKEGPSILRIQQVVRGDSAAYFCASSPRLQEGEKLFFGSGTQLSVL.

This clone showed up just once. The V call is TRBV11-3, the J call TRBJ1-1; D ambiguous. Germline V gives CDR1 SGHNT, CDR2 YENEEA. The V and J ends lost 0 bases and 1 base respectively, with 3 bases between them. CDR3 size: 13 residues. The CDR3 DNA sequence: TGTGCCAGCAGCTTAGACCGGAACACTGAAGCTTTCTTT. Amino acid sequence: CASSLDRNTEAFF.

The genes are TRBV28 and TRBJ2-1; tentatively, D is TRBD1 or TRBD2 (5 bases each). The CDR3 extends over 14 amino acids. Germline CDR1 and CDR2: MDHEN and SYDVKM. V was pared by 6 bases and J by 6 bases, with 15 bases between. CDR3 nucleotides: TGTGCCAGCAGCTGGGGGTGGTCCGGCAATGAGCAGTTCTTC. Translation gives CASSWGWSGNEQFF.

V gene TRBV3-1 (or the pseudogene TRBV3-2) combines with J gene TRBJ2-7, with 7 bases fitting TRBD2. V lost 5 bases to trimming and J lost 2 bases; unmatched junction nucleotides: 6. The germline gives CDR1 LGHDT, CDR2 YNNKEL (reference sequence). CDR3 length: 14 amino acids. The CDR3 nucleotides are TGTGCCAGCAGCGTAAGGGGAGGGACCTACGAGCAGTACTTC. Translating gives CASSVRGGTYEQYF.

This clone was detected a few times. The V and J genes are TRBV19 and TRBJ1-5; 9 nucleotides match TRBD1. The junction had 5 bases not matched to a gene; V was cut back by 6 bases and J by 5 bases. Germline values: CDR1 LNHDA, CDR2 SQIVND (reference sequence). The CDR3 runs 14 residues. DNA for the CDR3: TGTGCCAGTAGCCTCTGGACAGGGGATCAGCCCCAGCATTTT. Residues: CASSLWTGDQPQHF.

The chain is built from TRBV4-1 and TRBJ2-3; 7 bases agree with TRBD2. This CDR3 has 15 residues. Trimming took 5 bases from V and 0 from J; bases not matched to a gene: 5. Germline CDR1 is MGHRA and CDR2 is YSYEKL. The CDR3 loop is CASSAKTSSTDTQYF. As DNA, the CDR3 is TGCGCCAGCAGCGCGAAGACTAGCAGCACAGATACGCAGTATTTT.

Here the CDR3 reads CASSHREDEKLFF. The CDR3 bases are TGTGCCAGCAGTCACAGGGAAGATGAAAAACTGTTTTTT. The chain couples TRBV9 to TRBJ1-4; maybe TRBD1 (6 bases). Per the germline V gene, CDR1 is SGDLS and CDR2 is YYNGEE. This CDR3 is 13 amino acids long. Trimming took off 5 bases at V and 6 bases at J, with 11 bases between the two ends.